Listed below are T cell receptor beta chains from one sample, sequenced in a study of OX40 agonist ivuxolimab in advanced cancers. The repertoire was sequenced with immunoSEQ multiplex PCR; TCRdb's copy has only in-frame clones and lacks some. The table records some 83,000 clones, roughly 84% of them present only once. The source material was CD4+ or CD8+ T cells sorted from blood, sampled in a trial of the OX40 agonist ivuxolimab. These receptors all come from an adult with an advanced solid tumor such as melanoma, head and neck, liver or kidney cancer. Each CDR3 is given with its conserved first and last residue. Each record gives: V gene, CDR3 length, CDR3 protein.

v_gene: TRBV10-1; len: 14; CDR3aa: CASLRPPAWETQYF
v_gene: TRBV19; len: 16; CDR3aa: CASMGTSGTYTGELFF
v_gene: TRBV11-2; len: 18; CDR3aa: CASSLELAGVIGYNEQFF
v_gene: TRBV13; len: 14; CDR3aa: CASSPGGGVTEAFF
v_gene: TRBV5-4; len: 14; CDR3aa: CASSLSGGDYEQYF
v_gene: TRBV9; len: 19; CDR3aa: CASSVSGTSGRPSTGELFF
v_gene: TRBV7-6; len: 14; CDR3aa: CASSLRQGGTEAFF
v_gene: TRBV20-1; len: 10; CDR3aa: CSARQDEQFF
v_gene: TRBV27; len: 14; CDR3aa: CASSLPSSSGEQFF
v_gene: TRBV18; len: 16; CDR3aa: CASSPMRLAGGTDTYF
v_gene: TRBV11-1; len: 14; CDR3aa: CASSLDGSSYEQYF
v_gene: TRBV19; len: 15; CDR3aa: CASSIGGQGAYKAFF
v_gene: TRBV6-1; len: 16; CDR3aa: CASSEARVASVTEAFF
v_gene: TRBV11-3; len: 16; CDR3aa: CASSLRRGGAGYGYTF
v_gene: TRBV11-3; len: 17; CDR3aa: CASSLDGEGSSGNTIYF
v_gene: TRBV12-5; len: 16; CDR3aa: CASGFFVEGTNEKLFF
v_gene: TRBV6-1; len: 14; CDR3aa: CASSEAGGPYEQYF
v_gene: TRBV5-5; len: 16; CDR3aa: CASSLPGQATNEKLFF
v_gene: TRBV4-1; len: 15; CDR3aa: CASSQVSGRSFEQYF
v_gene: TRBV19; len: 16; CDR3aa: CASSSGDRPGGEKLFF
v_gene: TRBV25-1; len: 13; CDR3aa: CASSDFSSYEQYF
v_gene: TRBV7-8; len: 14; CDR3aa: CASSSLQGFAEAFF
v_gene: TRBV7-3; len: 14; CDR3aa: CASSPSGGATEQFF
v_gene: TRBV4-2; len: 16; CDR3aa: CASSPRDRSSTDTQYF
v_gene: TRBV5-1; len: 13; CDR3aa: CASSLGGADTQYF
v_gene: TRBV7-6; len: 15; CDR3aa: CASSERAPPGNEQFF
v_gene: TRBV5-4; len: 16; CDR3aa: CASSLEPGQGPSEQYF
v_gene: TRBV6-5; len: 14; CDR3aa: CASSLRDFYNEQFF
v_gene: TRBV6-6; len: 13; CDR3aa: CASSSGQGYGYTF
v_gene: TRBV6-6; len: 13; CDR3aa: CASERDKNTEAFF
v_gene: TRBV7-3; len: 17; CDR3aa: CASSLTGAGTGLETQYF
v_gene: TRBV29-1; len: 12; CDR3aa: CSVEFGADTQYF
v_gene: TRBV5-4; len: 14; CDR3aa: CASSPTRGDSPLHF
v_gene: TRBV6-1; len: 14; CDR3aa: CASSFTGKAEKLFF
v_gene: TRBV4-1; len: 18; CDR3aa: CASSQGPGLLTYTDTQYF
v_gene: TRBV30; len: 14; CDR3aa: CAWSVGTGNTEAFF
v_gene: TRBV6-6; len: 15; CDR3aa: CASRTTGTENQPQHF
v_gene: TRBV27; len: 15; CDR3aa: CASSSGQGNTGELFF
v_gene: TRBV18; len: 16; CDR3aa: CASSPTGGTSDTEAFF
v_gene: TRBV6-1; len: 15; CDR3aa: CASSPRQGASTEAFF